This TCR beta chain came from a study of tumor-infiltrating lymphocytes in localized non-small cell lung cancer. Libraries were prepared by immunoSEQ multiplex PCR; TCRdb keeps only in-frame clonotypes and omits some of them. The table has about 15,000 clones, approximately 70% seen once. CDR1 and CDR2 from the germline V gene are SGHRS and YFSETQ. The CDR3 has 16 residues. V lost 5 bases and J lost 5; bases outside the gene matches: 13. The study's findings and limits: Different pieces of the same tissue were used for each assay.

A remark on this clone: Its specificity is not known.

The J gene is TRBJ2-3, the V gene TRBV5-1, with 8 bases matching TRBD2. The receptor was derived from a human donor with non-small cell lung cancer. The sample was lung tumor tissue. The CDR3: CASRPLASGWGDTQYF. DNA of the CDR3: TGCGCCAGCAGACCTCTGGCTAGCGGGTGGGGAGATACGCAGTATTTT.